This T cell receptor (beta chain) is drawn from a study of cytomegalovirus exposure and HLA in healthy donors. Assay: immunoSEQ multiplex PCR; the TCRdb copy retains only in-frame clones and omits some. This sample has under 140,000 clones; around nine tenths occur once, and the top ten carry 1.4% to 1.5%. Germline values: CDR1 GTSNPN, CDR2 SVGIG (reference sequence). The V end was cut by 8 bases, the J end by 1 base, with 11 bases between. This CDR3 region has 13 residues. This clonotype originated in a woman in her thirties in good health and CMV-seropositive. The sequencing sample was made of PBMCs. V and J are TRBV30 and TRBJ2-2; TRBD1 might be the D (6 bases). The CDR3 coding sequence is TGTGCCCTCGCCAGGGGGAACACCGGGGAGCTGTTTTTT. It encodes CALARGNTGELFF.